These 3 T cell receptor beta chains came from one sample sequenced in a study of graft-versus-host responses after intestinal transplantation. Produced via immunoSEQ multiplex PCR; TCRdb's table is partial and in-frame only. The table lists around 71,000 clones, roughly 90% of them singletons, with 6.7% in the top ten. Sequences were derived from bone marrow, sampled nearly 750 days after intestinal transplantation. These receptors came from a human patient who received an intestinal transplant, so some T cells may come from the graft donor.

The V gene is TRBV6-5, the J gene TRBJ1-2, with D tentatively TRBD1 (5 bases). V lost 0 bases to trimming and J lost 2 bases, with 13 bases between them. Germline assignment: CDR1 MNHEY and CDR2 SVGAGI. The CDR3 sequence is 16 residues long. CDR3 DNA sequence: TGTGCCAGCAGTTACTCTACCAGGGTGTCCAACTATGGCTACACCTTC. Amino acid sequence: CASSYSTRVSNYGYTF.

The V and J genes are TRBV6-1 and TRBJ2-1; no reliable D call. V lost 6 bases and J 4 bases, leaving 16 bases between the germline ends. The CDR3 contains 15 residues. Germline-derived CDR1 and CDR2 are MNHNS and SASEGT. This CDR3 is CASSGSPTPYNEQFF. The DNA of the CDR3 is TGTGCCAGCAGCGGTTCGCCGACACCTTACAATGAGCAGTTCTTC.

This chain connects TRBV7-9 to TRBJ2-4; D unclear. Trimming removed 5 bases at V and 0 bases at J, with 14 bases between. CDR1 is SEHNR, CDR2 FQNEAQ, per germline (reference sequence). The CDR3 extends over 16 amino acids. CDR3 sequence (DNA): TGTGCCAGCAGCCCCCTCAGTGTTTTAGCCAAAAACATTCAGTACTTC. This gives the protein CASSPLSVLAKNIQYF.